This T cell receptor (beta chain) stems from a study of CD8 T cell repertoires and HIV-1 epitope variants. Study-level background: Twenty-five autologous and known Gag and Nef epitope variant peptides each stimulated T cells separately. Tested: three Gag epitope families, Nef HW9 and YT9.

The study, taken as a whole, reports: The assay identified only TCR beta chains of antigen-proliferating T cells. No clonotypes responded to the TAALDMSHF plasma variant; five or six recognized KF9, one HW9.

Germline values: CDR1 LNHNV, CDR2 YYDKDF (reference sequence). The CDR3 contains 13 residues. V lost 8 bases, J lost 2 bases, and 10 bases lay in between. Some clones are missing from TCRdb's copy, which holds only in-frame ones; the method was immunoSEQ multiplex PCR. Among 5,700 or so clones listed, roughly three fifths were seen once. Points on this clone: Its antigen is not known.

The TCR was taken from a male donor with HIV. The chain recombines TRBV15 with TRBJ1-5, with D hard to call. The sequencing sample was made of cultured CD8+ T cells derived from PBMCs. CDR3 nucleotide sequence: TGTGCCACCCAAGAGAGACGCAATCAGCCCCAGCATTTT. Translation gives CATQERRNQPQHF.